This paragraph covers one T cell receptor (beta chain) sequence. Its antigen is unknown. Libraries were prepared by immunoSEQ multiplex PCR; TCRdb keeps only in-frame clonotypes and omits some of them. The data hold over a million clones, with 75% to 85% observed a single time. This entry belongs to a study of shared clonotypes between healthy human individuals. Participating donors were healthy, HIV-negative adults free of recent acute infections or vaccinations. The donors were all Caucasian adults (living in Nashville, Tennessee). Notes on the study in general: Between a handful of donors, naive CD4 clonotypes were shared at a level of around 4.9%. Generally, estimated richness proved larger in naive subsets than it did in memory subsets.

The TCR sequence derives from a man between 18 and 29 years old in good health. Some clones in this sample may be carry-over from other donors' samples. Material: memory CD4+ T cells from PBMCs. Subset in this sample: CD45RA-negative fraction.

CDR3 DNA sequence: TGTGCCAGCTCACCAGACTATGGACCCCAAGAGACCCAGTACTTC. Amino acids: CASSPDYGPQETQYF. V usage is TRBV18 and J usage is TRBJ2-5; D is possibly TRBD2 (5 bases). Germline assignment: CDR1 KGHSH and CDR2 LQKENI. V lost 2 bases, J lost 1 base, and 11 bases lay in between. The CDR3 runs to 15 residues.